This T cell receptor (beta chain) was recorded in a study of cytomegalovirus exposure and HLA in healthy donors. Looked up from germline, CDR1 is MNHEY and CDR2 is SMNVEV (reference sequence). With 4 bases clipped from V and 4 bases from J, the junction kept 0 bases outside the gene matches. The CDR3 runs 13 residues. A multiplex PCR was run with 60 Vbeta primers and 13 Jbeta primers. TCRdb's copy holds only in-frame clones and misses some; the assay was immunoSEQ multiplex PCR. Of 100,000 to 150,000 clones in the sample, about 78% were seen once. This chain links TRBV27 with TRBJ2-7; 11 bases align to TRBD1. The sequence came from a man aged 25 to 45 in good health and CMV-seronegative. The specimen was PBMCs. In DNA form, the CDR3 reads TGTGCCAGCAGTTGGGACAGGGGGTACGAGCAGTACTTC. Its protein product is CASSWDRGYEQYF.